This T cell receptor beta chain comes out of a study of T cell clonality in common variable immunodeficiency. Study findings and constraints: Common variable immunodeficiency TCR beta sequences reportedly had fewer deletions and N-nucleotide insertions.

Libraries were prepared by immunoSEQ multiplex PCR; TCRdb keeps only in-frame clonotypes and omits some of them. The sample has over 15,000 clones, none seen only once. Germline V gives CDR1 SGHTA, CDR2 FQGNSA. V shed 5 bases, J shed 9 bases, and the junction held 5 bases outside the gene matches. CDR3 length equals 14 residues. Regarding this clone: Its matching antigen is unknown. Read data end 3 residues before the CDR3 end; the end is taken from the germline J gene.

The sequenced material came from peripheral blood mononuclear cells. The chain couples TRBV7-2 to TRBJ2-1; 12 positions agree with TRBD1. The source of this sequence is a human donor with common variable immunodeficiency. The part of the CDR3 DNA that was read is TGTGCCAGCAGCCCGGGACAGGGGGCATCTGAG. Translated: CASSPGQGASE. The entire CDR3 protein is CASSPGQGASEQFF.